This paragraph reports one TCR beta chain. This entry comes from a study of control samples from healthy donors and cancer patients. Libraries were prepared by immunoSEQ multiplex PCR; TCRdb keeps only in-frame clonotypes and omits some of them. The table records 80,000 to 100,000 clones, roughly 92% of them present only once. Per germline, CDR1 LNHDA and CDR2 SQIVND (reference sequence). The ends were cut back, 3 bases at V and 0 bases at J, with 6 bases in the middle. CDR3 length: 14 amino acids. The TCR originated in a human donor in good health. The donor label of this sample is uncertain. The source material was blood. V and J are TRBV19 and TRBJ1-5; D ambiguous. The CDR3 spells CASSIMASNQPQHF. The CDR3 nucleotides are TGTGCCAGTAGTATCATGGCTAGCAATCAGCCCCAGCATTTT.